A single T cell receptor (beta chain) is shown here with its context. Its specificity is not known. Germline loops: CDR1 SGHNT, CDR2 YYREEE (reference sequence). This CDR3 spans 14 amino acids. V was trimmed by 5 bases and J by 6 bases, leaving 16 bases between them. PCR was performed a second time for roughly 7 to 11 cycles using a sample-barcoded 5' primer and a J-beta primer mix. TCRdb ran MiXCR on the 5' RACE reads and lists one entry per CDR3 protein. The data show roughly 2 million distinct CDR3 sequences, with just under 50% seen just once and around 2.1% held by the top ten. The data derive from a study of blood T cells in healthy people across ages. The overall study: About one barcoded beta molecule per two T cells was captured by template switching. General observations from the study: Per million T cells, TCR beta diversity dropped about linearly as age rose.

What was sequenced was blood. V is TRBV5-4 and J is TRBJ2-3; D not certain. The receptor was derived from a middle-aged woman in good health. CDR3 bases: TGTGCCAGCAGTTTTGGACGGGTCCTGGATACGCAGTATTTT. This encodes CASSFGRVLDTQYF.